This is a list of T cell receptor beta chains from one sample in a study of cytomegalovirus exposure and HLA in healthy donors. The table came from immunoSEQ multiplex PCR; TCRdb's copy has only in-frame clones and leaves some out. This table has 90,000 to 100,000 clones, approximately 74% appearing once. The specimen sequenced was PBMCs. These receptors all come from a male donor in good health and CMV-seronegative. The CDR3 runs from the conserved cysteine through the conserved F or W. The D gene is left open where the match is weak. Clone size is given for some rows only: seen once, a few or many times, or a class if the clone is expanded.

v_gene: TRBV7-2; abundance: -; j_gene: TRBJ2-7; d_gene: TRBD2; CDR3aa: CASSLRPGGGSYEQYF; CDR3nt: TGTGCCAGCAGCTTGCGACCGGGAGGGGGAAGCTACGAGCAGTACTTC
v_gene: TRBV7-2; abundance: -; j_gene: TRBJ1-2; d_gene: TRBD1; CDR3aa: CASSGTARTGYTF; CDR3nt: TGTGCCAGCAGCGGGACAGCCCGGACTGGCTACACCTTC
v_gene: TRBV6-5; abundance: -; j_gene: TRBJ2-7; d_gene: TRBD2; CDR3aa: CASSYTIAGVQDEQYF; CDR3nt: TGTGCCAGCAGTTACACTATAGCGGGAGTACAGGACGAGCAGTACTTC
v_gene: TRBV12-5; abundance: -; j_gene: TRBJ2-6; d_gene: TRBD1; CDR3aa: CASGSWDSGSGANVLTF; CDR3nt: TGTGCTAGTGGTTCCTGGGACAGCGGCTCTGGGGCCAACGTCCTGACTTTC
v_gene: TRBV2; abundance: -; j_gene: TRBJ1-4; d_gene: -; CDR3aa: CASSEDSLLNEKLFF; CDR3nt: TGTGCCAGCAGCGAGGACAGTCTTCTTAATGAAAAACTGTTTTTT
v_gene: TRBV30; abundance: -; j_gene: TRBJ2-7; d_gene: TRBD2; CDR3aa: CAWSVLLAGDEQYF; CDR3nt: TGTGCCTGGAGTGTATTACTAGCGGGAGACGAGCAGTACTTC
v_gene: TRBV28; abundance: -; j_gene: TRBJ2-7; d_gene: TRBD1; CDR3aa: CASSPPTGIYEQYF; CDR3nt: TGTGCCAGCAGTCCGCCGACAGGGATCTACGAGCAGTACTTC
v_gene: TRBV28; abundance: medium-sized; j_gene: TRBJ1-1; d_gene: -; CDR3aa: CASSLRTSGLTEAFF; CDR3nt: TGTGCCAGCAGTTTACGCACTTCAGGGTTAACTGAAGCTTTCTTT
v_gene: TRBV7-2; abundance: -; j_gene: TRBJ2-7; d_gene: -; CDR3aa: CASSLVEEQYF; CDR3nt: TGTGCCAGCAGCTTAGTAGAGGAGCAGTACTTC
v_gene: TRBV15; abundance: once; j_gene: TRBJ2-5; d_gene: TRBD2; CDR3aa: CATRWGLAGVETQYF; CDR3nt: TGTGCCACCAGATGGGGACTAGCGGGAGTAGAGACCCAGTACTTC
v_gene: TRBV7-2; abundance: -; j_gene: TRBJ2-7; d_gene: -; CDR3aa: CASSLFGGSSYEQYF; CDR3nt: TGTGCCAGCAGCTTATTTGGGGGCTCATCCTACGAGCAGTACTTC
v_gene: TRBV6-1; abundance: -; j_gene: TRBJ2-7; d_gene: TRBD1; CDR3aa: CASSEFGQGAYEQYF; CDR3nt: TGTGCCAGCAGTGAATTTGGGCAGGGGGCTTACGAGCAGTACTTC
v_gene: TRBV6-6; abundance: few; j_gene: TRBJ2-7; d_gene: -; CDR3aa: CASSYINEQYF; CDR3nt: TGTGCCAGCAGTTACATTAACGAGCAGTACTTC
v_gene: TRBV15; abundance: -; j_gene: TRBJ1-5; d_gene: TRBD1; CDR3aa: CATSSTARDSSNQPQHF; CDR3nt: TGTGCCACCAGCTCGACAGCCAGGGACAGTAGCAATCAGCCCCAGCATTTT
v_gene: TRBV5-8; abundance: once; j_gene: TRBJ1-3; d_gene: TRBD1; CDR3aa: CASSSDRGGSGNTIYF; CDR3nt: TGTGCCAGCAGCTCCGACAGGGGAGGATCTGGAAACACCATATATTTT
v_gene: TRBV7-9; abundance: -; j_gene: TRBJ2-7; d_gene: -; CDR3aa: CASAFSGYEQYF; CDR3nt: TGTGCCAGCGCCTTCAGCGGCTACGAGCAGTACTTC
v_gene: TRBV29-1; abundance: -; j_gene: TRBJ2-5; d_gene: -; CDR3aa: CSVAGGNAGETQYF; CDR3nt: TGCAGCGTTGCGGGCGGGAACGCCGGGGAGACCCAGTACTTC